Given below is one T cell receptor beta chain in context. Repertoires were generated with immunoSEQ multiplex PCR, while TCRdb's copy carries only in-frame clones and drops some. This table holds fewer than 30,000 clones, about 82% found once. V lost 4 bases and J lost 6; bases outside the gene matches: 10. The germline V gene encodes CDR1 SGHRS and CDR2 YFSETQ. This CDR3 is built from 16 residues. These data belong to a study of control samples from healthy donors and cancer patients. This TCR was recovered from a woman aged 60-70 years with head and neck cancer. The V call is TRBV5-1, the J call TRBJ2-2, with TRBD1 matching 9 bases. The specimen was PBMCs. For the CDR3, the DNA is TGCGCCAGCAGCGATACGGGACAGGGAGACGCCGGGGAGCTGTTTTTT. Amino acid sequence: CASSDTGQGDAGELFF.